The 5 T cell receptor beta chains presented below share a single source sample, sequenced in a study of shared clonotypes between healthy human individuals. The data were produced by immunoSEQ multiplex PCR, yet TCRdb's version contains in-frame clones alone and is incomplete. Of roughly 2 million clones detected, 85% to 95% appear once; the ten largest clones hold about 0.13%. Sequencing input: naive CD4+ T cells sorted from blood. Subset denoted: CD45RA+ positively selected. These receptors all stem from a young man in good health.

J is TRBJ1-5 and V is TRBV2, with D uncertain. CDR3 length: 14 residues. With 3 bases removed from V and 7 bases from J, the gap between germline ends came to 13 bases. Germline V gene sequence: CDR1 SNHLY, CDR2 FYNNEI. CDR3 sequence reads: CASSEISAGQPQHF. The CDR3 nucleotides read TGTGCCAGCAGTGAGATCTCCGCCGGACAGCCCCAGCATTTT.

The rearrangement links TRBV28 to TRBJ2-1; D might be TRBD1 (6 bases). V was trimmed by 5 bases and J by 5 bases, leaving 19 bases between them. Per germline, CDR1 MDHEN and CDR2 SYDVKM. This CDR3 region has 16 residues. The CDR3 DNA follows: TGTGCCAGCAGTCCCCCCCCAAGGGGGTCGAACAATGAGCAGTTCTTC. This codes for CASSPPPRGSNNEQFF.

CDR3 nucleotide sequence: TGTGCCAGCAGGTGGGCCAACAATCAGCCCCAGCATTTT. As protein: CASRWANNQPQHF. The V gene is TRBV6-6, the J gene TRBJ1-5, with unresolved D. V lost 6 bases, J lost 3 bases, and 9 bases lay in between. Germline values: CDR1 MNHNY, CDR2 SVGAGI (reference sequence). This CDR3 contains 13 residues.

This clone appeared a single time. CDR3 DNA: TGCGCCAGCAGCTTCGGGGACAGGGGGTATAATTCACCCCTCCACTTT. Encoded protein: CASSFGDRGYNSPLHF. The V and J genes are TRBV5-1 and TRBJ1-6; 11 bases agree with TRBD1. CDR1 is SGHRS, CDR2 YFSETQ, per germline. This CDR3 has 16 amino acids. Trimming at V came to 2 bases and at J to 4 bases, leaving 2 bases not matched to a gene.

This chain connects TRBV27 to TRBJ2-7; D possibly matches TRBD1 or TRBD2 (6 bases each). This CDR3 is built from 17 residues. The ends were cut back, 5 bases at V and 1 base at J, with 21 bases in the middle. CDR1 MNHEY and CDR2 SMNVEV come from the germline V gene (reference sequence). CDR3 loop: CASSPVGGGPRSYEQYF. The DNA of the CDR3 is TGTGCCAGCAGTCCAGTGGGGGGCGGCCCTAGATCCTACGAGCAGTACTTC.